The following is a T cell receptor beta chain sequence with its context. A second PCR of roughly 7 to 11 cycles used a sample-barcoded 5' primer and a J-beta primer mix. Each CDR3 protein gets one entry after TCRdb re-called the 5' RACE reads with MiXCR. The sample yields roughly 930,000 distinct CDR3 sequences, around 49% seen once. These data are taken from a study of blood T cells in healthy people across ages. Specimen: blood. This TCR was sampled from a man aged 25 to 40 in good health.

CDR3 loop: CASSSLSDRVTEAFF. CDR3 coding DNA: TGTGCCAGCAGCTCCCTCTCCGACAGAGTTACTGAAGCTTTCTTT. The chain employs TRBV7-8 and TRBJ1-1; the D gene is possibly TRBD1 (5 bases). Germline V gene data show CDR1 as SGHVS and CDR2 as FQNEAQ. Trimming took 4 bases from V and 5 from J, leaving 17 bases between them. This CDR3 comprises 15 residues. Using reference TRBV7-8 and TRBJ1-1 for the parts outside the CDR3, the full variable domain is GAGVSQSPRYKVAKRGQDVALRCDPISGHVSLFWYQQALGQGPEFLTYFQNEAQLDKSGLPSDRFFAERPEGSVSTLKIQRTQQEDSAVYLCASSSLSDRVTEAFFGQGTRLTVV.